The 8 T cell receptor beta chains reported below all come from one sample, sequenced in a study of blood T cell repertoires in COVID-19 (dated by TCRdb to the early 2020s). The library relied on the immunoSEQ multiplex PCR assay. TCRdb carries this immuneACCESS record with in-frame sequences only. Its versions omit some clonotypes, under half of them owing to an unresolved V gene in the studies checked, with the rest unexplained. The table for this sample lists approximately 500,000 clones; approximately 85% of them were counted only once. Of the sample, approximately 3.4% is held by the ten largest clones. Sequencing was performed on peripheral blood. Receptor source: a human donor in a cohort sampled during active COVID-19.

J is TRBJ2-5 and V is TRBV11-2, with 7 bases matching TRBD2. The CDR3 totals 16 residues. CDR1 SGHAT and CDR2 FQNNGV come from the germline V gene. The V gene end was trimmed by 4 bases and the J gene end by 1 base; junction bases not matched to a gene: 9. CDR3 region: CASSSNPSSGQETQYF. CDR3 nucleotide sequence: TGTGCCAGCAGCTCCAACCCTTCTAGCGGCCAAGAGACCCAGTACTTC.

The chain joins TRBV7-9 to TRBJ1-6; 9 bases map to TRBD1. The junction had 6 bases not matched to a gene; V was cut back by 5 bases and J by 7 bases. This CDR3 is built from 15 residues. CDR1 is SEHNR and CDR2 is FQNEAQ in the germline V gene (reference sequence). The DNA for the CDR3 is TGTGCCAGCAGCGCCCCCGGGACAGGGAATTCACCCCTCCACTTT. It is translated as CASSAPGTGNSPLHF.

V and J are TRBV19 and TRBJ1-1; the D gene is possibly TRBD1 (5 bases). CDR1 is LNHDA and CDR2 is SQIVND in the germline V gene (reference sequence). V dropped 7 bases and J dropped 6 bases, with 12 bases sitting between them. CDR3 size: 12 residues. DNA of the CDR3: TGTGCCAGTACGGGACTTAACCCTGAAGCTTTCTTT. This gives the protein CASTGLNPEAFF.

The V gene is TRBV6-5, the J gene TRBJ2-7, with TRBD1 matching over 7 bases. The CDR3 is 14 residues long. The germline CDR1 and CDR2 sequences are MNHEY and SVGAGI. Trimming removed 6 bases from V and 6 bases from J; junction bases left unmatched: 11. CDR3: CASRQRRDRGEQYF. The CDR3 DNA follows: TGTGCCAGCAGACAACGCCGGGACAGAGGCGAGCAGTACTTC.

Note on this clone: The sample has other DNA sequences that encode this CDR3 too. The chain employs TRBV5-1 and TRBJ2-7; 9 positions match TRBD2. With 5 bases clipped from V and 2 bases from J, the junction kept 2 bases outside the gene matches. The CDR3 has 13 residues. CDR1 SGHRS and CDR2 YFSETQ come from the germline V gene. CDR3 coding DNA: TGCGCCAGCAGGACTAGCGGAACCTACGAGCAGTACTTC. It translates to CASRTSGTYEQYF. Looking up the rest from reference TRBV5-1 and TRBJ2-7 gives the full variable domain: KAGVTQTPRYLIKTRGQQVTLSCSPISGHRSVSWYQQTPGQGLQFLFEYFSETQRNKGNFPGRFSGRQFSNSRSEMNVSTLELGDSALYLCASRTSGTYEQYFGPGTRLTVT.

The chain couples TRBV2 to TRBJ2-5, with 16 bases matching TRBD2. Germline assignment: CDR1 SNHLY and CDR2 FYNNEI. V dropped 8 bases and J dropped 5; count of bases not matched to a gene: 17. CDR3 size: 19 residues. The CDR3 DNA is TGTGCCAGCCTACCGGGACTAGCGGGAGGGGCTCTAGCAGGCGAGACCCAGTACTTC. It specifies CASLPGLAGGALAGETQYF.

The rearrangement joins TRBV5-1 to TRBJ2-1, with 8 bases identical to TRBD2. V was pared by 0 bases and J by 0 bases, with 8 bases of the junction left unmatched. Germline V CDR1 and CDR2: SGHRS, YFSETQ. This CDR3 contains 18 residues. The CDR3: CASSLEASGLSSYNEQFF. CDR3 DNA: TGCGCCAGCAGCTTGGAGGCTAGCGGGTTGAGCTCCTACAATGAGCAGTTCTTC.

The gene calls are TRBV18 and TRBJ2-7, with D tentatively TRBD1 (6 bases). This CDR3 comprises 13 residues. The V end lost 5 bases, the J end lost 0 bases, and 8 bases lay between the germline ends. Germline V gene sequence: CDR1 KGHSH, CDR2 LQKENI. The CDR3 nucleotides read TGTGCCAGCTCATCGACAGGCTCCTACGAGCAGTACTTC. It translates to CASSSTGSYEQYF.